One T cell receptor (beta chain) is described in this entry. Germline is not matched at one junction end, which may reflect a read error. Per germline, CDR1 ENHRY and CDR2 SYGVKD. The CDR3 runs 14 residues. The sample comes from a study of T-cell memory formation after mild COVID-19. Across the whole study: Clusters were largely donor specific.

Each CDR3 protein is one row after TCRdb ran MiXCR on the 5' RACE reads. The data contain over 350,000 distinct CDR3 sequences, about 16% of them singletons. This chain connects TRBV10-3 to TRBJ1-1; D uncertain. The source of this sequence is a young man who had mild COVID-19 (a few samples of this study predate the infection). Cell type and time point are not known. Sequencing was carried out using PBMCs or a T cell subset sorted from them (not recorded which). The CDR3 DNA sequence: TGTGCCATCAATGCGGACGGGTTGAAGACTGAAGCTTTCTTT. Its protein is CAINADGLKTEAFF.